What follows describes a single TCR beta chain. The data were obtained in a study of control samples from healthy donors and cancer patients. The CDR3 consists of 16 residues. Trimming left V 0 bases short and J 0 bases short, with 13 bases between. Germline lookup yields CDR1 SGHDT and CDR2 YYEEEE. Produced via immunoSEQ multiplex PCR; TCRdb's table is partial and in-frame only. The sample holds about 54,000 clones, 95% to 96% seen once. Sequenced material: blood. The source of this sequence is a woman aged 25 to 45 in good health. This chain joins TRBV5-6 and TRBJ2-7; TRBD2 might be the D (5 bases). The CDR3 bases are TGTGCCAGCAGCTTGGCCGCTACTAGGAGCTCCTACGAGCAGTACTTC. Its protein product is CASSLAATRSSYEQYF.